Presented here are 4 T cell receptor beta chains from one specimen sequenced in a study of blood T cell repertoires in COVID-19. The repertoire was sequenced with immunoSEQ multiplex PCR; TCRdb's copy has only in-frame clones and lacks some. This table has approximately 110,000 clones, approximately 90% appearing once. The sequenced material came from peripheral blood. The receptors shown here come from a man in his forties or fifties with COVID-19, enrolled during active disease.

J is TRBJ2-4 and V is TRBV5-4; D might be TRBD1 (6 bases). Germline loops: CDR1 SGHNT, CDR2 YYREEE (reference sequence). CDR3 length equals 13 residues. With 4 bases removed from V and 8 bases from J, the gap between germline ends came to 13 bases. Here the CDR3 DNA reads TGTGCCAGCAGCGTAGCAGGGGTGGACATTCAGTACTTC. It codes for CASSVAGVDIQYF.

This chain joins TRBV29-1 and TRBJ2-2; TRBD1 matches at 9 bases. J gave up 5 bases and V 6 bases, and 1 base lay outside the gene matches. This CDR3 has 12 residues. Germline V gene data show CDR1 as SQVTM and CDR2 as ANQGSEA. Here the CDR3 reads CSVDRGTGELFF. CDR3 nucleotides: TGCAGCGTAGACAGGGGGACCGGGGAGCTGTTTTTT.

The chain links TRBV7-2 to TRBJ2-2; 9 bases map to TRBD2. Germline CDR1 SGHTA, CDR2 FQGNSA. The CDR3 totals 16 residues. With V trimmed by 2 bases and J by 1 base, 2 bases remained unmatched. For the CDR3, the DNA is TGTGCCAGCAGCTTAACAGCGGGAGGGAACACCGGGGAGCTGTTTTTT. This sequence encodes CASSLTAGGNTGELFF.

The rearrangement joins TRBV30 to TRBJ1-5, with 8 bases lining up with TRBD1. CDR3 length: 15 amino acids. Germline CDR1 reads GTSNPN; CDR2 reads SVGIG (reference sequence). Germline trimming cut 2 bases from V and 4 bases from J; bases unmatched to any gene: 7. The CDR3 is CAWSSPDRENQPQHF. The CDR3 nucleotides are TGTGCCTGGAGTTCCCCGGACAGGGAAAATCAGCCCCAGCATTTT.